The next 9 T cell receptor beta chains were all read from a single sample in a study of T cells in Graves' hyperthyroidism and ophthalmopathy (dated by TCRdb to between 2018 and 2021). Preparation of the library involved multiplex PCR. Sequencing was carried out with an Illumina HiSeq 2000. TCR beta CDR3 regions were amplified from RNA transcripts. For the first round of RT-PCR on the TCR CDR3, the HTBI primer set was used together with the Qiagen OneStep RT-PCR kit. The public sequencing data were trimmed at Q25 with fastp and processed into clonotypes with MiXCR by TCRdb, which kept only in-frame beta chains. Rows merge per CDR3 protein into single entries with the most common DNA and genes. The sample contains around 620,000 distinct CDR3 sequences, roughly 50% of them found a single time. The top ten clonotypes cover roughly 19% of the sample. Material for sequencing was peripheral blood or thyroid tissue (not recorded which). These TCRs come from an adult woman with Graves' disease, either hyperthyroidism or ophthalmopathy (not recorded which).

This clonotype was recorded at least ten times. The chain employs TRBV5-1 and TRBJ2-5; a weak D match, TRBD1 (5 bases). Germline lookup yields CDR1 SGHRS and CDR2 YFSETQ. CDR3 size: 15 residues. V dropped 2 bases and J dropped 4 bases, with 15 bases sitting between them. CDR3 residues: CASSFQAPQGETQYF. The CDR3 DNA reads as TGCGCCAGCAGCTTCCAGGCCCCCCAGGGAGAGACCCAGTACTTC. Based on the CDR3 plus reference TRBV5-1 and TRBJ2-5, the full variable domain is KAGVTQTPRYLIKTRGQQVTLSCSPISGHRSVSWYQQTPGQGLQFLFEYFSETQRNKGNFPGRFSGRQFSNSRSEMNVSTLELGDSALYLCASSFQAPQGETQYFGPGTRLLVL.

This clonotype was recorded only once. V is TRBV7-9 and J is TRBJ1-5, with TRBD1 matching 9 bases. This CDR3 spans 12 amino acids. The J segment lost 12 bases and the V segment lost 3 bases, leaving 3 bases of the junction unmatched. The germline CDR1 and CDR2 sequences are SEHNR and FQNEAQ (reference sequence). The chain's CDR3 is CASSFLGQGQHF. CDR3 DNA: TGTGCCAGCAGCTTCTTGGGACAGGGCCAGCATTTT.

J is TRBJ1-5 and V is TRBV20-1, with D possibly TRBD1 on 6 matching bases. The CDR3 sequence is 15 residues long. Trimming removed 3 bases from V and 7 bases from J, with 19 bases in between. From germline, CDR1 is DFQATT and CDR2 SNEGSKA (reference sequence). In DNA, the CDR3 is TGCAGTGCTAGCCTGGGTAGGGGGACACGGCAGCCCCAGCATTTT. Translated, it gives CSASLGRGTRQPQHF.

This clonotype appeared a few times. The rearrangement uses TRBV7-9 and TRBJ1-2, with D possibly TRBD1 on 6 matching bases. V lost 3 bases and J 7 bases, leaving 15 bases between the germline ends. The length of the CDR3 is 14 residues. Germline CDR1 SEHNR, CDR2 FQNEAQ (reference sequence). DNA of the CDR3: TGTGCCAGCAGCTTCGTCGGGGGGGCGCTTGGCTACACCTTC. It codes for CASSFVGGALGYTF.

This clonotype was seen ten or more times. V usage is TRBV7-2 and J usage is TRBJ1-5; unclear D gene. The V end lost 1 base, the J end lost 7 bases, and 20 bases lay between the germline ends. Germline V CDR1 and CDR2: SGHTA, FQGNSA. This CDR3 has 17 residues. The CDR3 here is CASSLVGSHYVSQPQHF. DNA for the CDR3: TGTGCCAGCAGCTTAGTTGGATCCCATTACGTCTCACAGCCCCAGCATTTT.

This rearrangement joins TRBV7-9 to TRBJ2-7; D possibly corresponds to TRBD1 (6 bases). CDR1 SEHNR and CDR2 FQNEAQ come from the germline V gene (reference sequence). The CDR3 sequence is 13 residues long. Trimming shortened V by 7 bases and J by 2 bases, and 12 bases separated the two germline ends. The CDR3, as DNA: TGTGCCAGCACCGAACAGGGAACCTACGAGCAGTACTTC. Translation: CASTEQGTYEQYF.

In this sample, this clonotype turned up many times. CDR3 in amino acids: CSARGQGEYNTEAFF. DNA for the CDR3: TGCAGTGCTCGGGGACAGGGGGAATACAACACTGAAGCTTTCTTT. The chain uses TRBV20-1 and TRBJ1-1; TRBD1 matches 11 bases. The CDR3 totals 15 residues. V lost 5 bases to trimming and J lost 2 bases; unmatched junction nucleotides: 7. The germline V gene has CDR1 DFQATT and CDR2 SNEGSKA (reference sequence).

This clonotype showed up many times. This chain links TRBV27 with TRBJ1-6; no clear D gene. V was shortened by 6 bases and J by 10 bases, with 10 bases between the two germline ends. The CDR3 is made up of 12 amino acids. Germline CDR1 MNHEY, CDR2 SMNVEV (reference sequence). DNA for the CDR3: TGTGCCAGCAGGCTCCTAGGCTCACCCCTCCACTTT. It yields the protein CASRLLGSPLHF.

This clonotype was found many times. The chain joins TRBV12-3 or TRBV12-4 to TRBJ2-7, with 15 bases that match TRBD2. The CDR3 totals 16 residues. V lost 5 bases to trimming and J lost 9 bases; unmatched junction nucleotides: 11. CDR3 sequence (DNA): TGTGCCAGCAGTCAGCTCGATGGGACTAGCGGGAGGCGGCAGTACTTC. This encodes CASSQLDGTSGRRQYF.